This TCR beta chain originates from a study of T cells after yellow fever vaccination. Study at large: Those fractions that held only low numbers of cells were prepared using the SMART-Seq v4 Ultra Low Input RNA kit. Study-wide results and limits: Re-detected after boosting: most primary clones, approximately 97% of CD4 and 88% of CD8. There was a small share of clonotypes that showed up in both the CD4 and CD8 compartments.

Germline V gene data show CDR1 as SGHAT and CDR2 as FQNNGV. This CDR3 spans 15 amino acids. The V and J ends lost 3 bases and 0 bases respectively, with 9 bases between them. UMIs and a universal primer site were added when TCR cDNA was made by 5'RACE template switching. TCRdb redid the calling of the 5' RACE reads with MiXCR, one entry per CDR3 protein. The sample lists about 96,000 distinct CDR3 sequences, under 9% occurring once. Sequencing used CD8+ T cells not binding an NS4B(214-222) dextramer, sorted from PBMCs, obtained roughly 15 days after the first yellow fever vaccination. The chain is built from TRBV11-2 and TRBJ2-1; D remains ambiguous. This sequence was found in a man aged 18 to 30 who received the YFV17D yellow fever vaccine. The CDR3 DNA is TGTGCCAGCAGCTTCCGAACGGACTCCTACAATGAGCAGTTCTTC. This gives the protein CASSFRTDSYNEQFF. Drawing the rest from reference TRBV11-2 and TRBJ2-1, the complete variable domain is EAGVAQSPRYKIIEKRQSVAFWCNPISGHATLYWYQQILGQGPKLLIQFQNNGVVDDSQLPKDRFSAERLKGVDSTLKIQPAKLEDSAVYLCASSFRTDSYNEQFFGPGTRLTVL.